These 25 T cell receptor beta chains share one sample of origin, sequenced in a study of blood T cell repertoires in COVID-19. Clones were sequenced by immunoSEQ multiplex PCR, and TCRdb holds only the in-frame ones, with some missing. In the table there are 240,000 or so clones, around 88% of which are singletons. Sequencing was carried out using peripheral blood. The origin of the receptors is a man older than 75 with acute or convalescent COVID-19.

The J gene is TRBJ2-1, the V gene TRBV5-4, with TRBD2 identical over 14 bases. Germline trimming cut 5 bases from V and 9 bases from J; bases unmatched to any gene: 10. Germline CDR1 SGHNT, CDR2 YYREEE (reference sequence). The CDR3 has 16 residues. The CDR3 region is CASSSPGLAGVGEQFF. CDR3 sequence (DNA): TGTGCCAGCAGTTCGCCGGGACTAGCGGGAGTAGGTGAGCAGTTCTTC.

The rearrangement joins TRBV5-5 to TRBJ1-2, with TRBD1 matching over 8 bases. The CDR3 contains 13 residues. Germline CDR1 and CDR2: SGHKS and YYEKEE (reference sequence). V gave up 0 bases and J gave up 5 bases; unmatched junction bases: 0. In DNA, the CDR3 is TGTGCCAGCAGCTTGGACAGGGGGTATGGCTACACCTTC. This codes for CASSLDRGYGYTF. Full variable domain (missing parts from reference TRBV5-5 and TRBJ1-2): DAGVTQSPTHLIKTRGQQVTLRCSPISGHKSVSWYQQVLGQGPQFIFQYYEKEERGRGNFPDRFSARQFPNYSSELNVNALLLGDSALYLCASSLDRGYGYTFGSGTRLTVV.

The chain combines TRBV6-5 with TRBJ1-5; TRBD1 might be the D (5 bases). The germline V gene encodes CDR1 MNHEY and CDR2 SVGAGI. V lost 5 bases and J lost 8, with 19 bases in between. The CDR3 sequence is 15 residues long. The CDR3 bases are TGTGCCAGCAGTCCATACTCAACGGTAGGGGAGCCCCAGCATTTT. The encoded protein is CASSPYSTVGEPQHF.

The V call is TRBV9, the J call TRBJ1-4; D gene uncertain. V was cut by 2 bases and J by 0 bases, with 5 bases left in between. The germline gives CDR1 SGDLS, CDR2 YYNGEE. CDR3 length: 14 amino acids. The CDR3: CASSVEATNEKLFF. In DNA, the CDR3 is TGTGCCAGCAGCGTGGAGGCAACTAATGAAAAACTGTTTTTT.

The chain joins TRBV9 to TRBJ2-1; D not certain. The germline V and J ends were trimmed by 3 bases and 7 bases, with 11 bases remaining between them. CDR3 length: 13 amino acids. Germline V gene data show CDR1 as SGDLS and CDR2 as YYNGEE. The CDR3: CASSAPPVNEQFF. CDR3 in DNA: TGTGCCAGCAGCGCCCCCCCGGTGAATGAGCAGTTCTTC.

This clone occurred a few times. Here the CDR3 DNA reads TGTGCCAGCAGCTCCCGGCAGGGGCATTGGGGCTACACCTTC. Its protein product is CASSSRQGHWGYTF. The rearrangement uses TRBV5-8 and TRBJ1-2; D is perhaps TRBD1 (6 bases). In germline, CDR1 is SGHTS, CDR2 YDEGEE. The V end was cut by 3 bases, the J end by 8 bases, with 17 bases between. The CDR3 contains 14 residues.

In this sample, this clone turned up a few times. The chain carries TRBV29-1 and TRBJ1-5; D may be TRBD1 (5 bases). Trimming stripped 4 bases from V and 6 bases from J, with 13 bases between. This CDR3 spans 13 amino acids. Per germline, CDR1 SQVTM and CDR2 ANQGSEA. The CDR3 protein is CSVAQGIGQPQHF. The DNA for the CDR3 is TGCAGCGTTGCTCAGGGTATAGGTCAGCCCCAGCATTTT.

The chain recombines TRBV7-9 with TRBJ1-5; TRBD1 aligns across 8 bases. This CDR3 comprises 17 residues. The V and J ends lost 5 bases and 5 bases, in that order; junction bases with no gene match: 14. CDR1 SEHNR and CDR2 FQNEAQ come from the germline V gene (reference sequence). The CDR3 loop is CASSRTGRTYRDQPQHF. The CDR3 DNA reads TGTGCCAGCAGCCGGACAGGGAGGACCTATAGGGATCAGCCCCAGCATTTT.

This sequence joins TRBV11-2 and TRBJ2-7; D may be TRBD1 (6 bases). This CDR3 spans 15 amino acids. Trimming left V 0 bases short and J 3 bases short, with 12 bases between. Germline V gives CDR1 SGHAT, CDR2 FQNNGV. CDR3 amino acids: CASSLDVGTLYEQYF. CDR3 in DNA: TGTGCCAGCAGCTTAGATGTTGGGACACTCTACGAGCAGTACTTC.

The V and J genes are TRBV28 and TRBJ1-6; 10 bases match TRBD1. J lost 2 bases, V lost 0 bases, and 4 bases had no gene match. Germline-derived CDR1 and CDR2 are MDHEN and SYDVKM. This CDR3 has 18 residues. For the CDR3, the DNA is TGTGCCAGCAGTTTATGGATGACAGGGGGCGCCTATAATTCACCCCTCCACTTT. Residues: CASSLWMTGGAYNSPLHF.

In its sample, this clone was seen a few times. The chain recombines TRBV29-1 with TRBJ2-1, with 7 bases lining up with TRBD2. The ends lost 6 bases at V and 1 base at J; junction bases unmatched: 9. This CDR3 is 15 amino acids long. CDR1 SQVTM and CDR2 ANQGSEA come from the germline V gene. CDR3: CSVSPGGGSYNEQFF. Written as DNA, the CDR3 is TGCAGCGTCTCCCCGGGGGGAGGGTCCTACAATGAGCAGTTCTTC.

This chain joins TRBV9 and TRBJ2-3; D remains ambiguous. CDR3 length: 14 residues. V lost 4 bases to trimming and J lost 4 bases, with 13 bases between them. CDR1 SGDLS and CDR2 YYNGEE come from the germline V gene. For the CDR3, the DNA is TGTGCCAGCAGCCCGACGGGTGGCGCAGATACGCAGTATTTT. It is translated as CASSPTGGADTQYF.

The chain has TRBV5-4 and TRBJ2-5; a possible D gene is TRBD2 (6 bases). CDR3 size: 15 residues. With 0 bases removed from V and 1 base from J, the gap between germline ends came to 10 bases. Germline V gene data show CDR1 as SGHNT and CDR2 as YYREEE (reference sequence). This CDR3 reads CASSLGSGVQETQYF. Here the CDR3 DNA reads TGTGCCAGCAGCTTGGGGTCGGGGGTCCAAGAGACCCAGTACTTC.

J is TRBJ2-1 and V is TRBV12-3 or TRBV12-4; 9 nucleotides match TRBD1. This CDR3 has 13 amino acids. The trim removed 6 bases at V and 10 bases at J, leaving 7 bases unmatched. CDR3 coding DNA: TGTGCCAGCAGCCGGACAGGGGCGGGGGAGCAGTTCTTC. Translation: CASSRTGAGEQFF.

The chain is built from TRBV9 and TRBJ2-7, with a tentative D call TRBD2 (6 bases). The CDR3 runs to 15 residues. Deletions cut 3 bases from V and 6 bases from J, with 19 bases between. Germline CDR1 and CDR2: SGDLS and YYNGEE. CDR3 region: CASSGGTISPSEQYF. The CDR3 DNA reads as TGTGCCAGCAGCGGCGGGACCATATCACCGAGCGAGCAGTACTTC.

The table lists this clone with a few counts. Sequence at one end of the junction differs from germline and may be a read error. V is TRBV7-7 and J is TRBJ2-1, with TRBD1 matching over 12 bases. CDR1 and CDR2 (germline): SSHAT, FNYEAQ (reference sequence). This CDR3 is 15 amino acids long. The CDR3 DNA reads TGTGCTAGCAGCCGGGGACAGGGGGCTTCGGATGAGCAGTTCTTC. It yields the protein CASSRGQGASDEQFF. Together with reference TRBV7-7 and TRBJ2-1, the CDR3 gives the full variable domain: GAGVSQSPRYKVTKRGQDVTLRCDPISSHATLYWYQQALGQGPEFLTYFNYEAQPDKSGLPSDRFSAERPEGSISTLTIQRTEQRDSAMYRCASSRGQGASDEQFFGPGTRLTVL.

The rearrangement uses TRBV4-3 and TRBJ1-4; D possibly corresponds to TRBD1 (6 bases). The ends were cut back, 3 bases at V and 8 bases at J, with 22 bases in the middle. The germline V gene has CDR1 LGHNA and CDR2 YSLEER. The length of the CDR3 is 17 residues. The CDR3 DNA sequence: TGCGCCAGCAGCCAGGATCCCCCGGATCAACAGGGAGAAAAACTGTTTTTT. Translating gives CASSQDPPDQQGEKLFF.

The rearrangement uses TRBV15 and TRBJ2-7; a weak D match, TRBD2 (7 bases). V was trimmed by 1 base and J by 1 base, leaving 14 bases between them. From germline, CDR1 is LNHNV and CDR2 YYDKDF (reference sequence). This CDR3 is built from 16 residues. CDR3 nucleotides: TGTGCCACCAGCAGAGGAGGGGGGGGAAAGTCCTACGAGCAGTACTTC. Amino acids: CATSRGGGGKSYEQYF.

CDR3 in DNA: TGTGCCACCAGCAGAGGGTGGGGGGGAGCCAAAAACATTCAGTACTTC. Its protein is CATSRGWGGAKNIQYF. The chain uses TRBV15 and TRBJ2-4; 7 bases fit TRBD2. The V gene's germline CDR1 is LNHNV and CDR2 YYDKDF (reference sequence). J was trimmed by 0 bases and V by 1 base; bases with no gene match: 3. This CDR3 region has 16 residues. The complete variable domain, with remaining parts taken from reference TRBV15 and TRBJ2-4, reads DAMVIQNPRYQVTQFGKPVTLSCSQTLNHNVMYWYQQKSSQAPKLLFHYYDKDFNNEADTPDNFQSRRPNTSFCFLDIRSPGLGDTAMYLCATSRGWGGAKNIQYFGAGTRLSVL.

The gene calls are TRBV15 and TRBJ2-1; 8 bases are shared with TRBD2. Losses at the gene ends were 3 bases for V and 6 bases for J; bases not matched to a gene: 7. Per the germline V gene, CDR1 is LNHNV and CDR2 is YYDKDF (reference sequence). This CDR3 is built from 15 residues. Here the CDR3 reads CATSREASGFNEQFF. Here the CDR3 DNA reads TGTGCCACCAGCAGGGAGGCTAGCGGGTTCAATGAGCAGTTCTTC. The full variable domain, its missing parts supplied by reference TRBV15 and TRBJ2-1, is DAMVIQNPRYQVTQFGKPVTLSCSQTLNHNVMYWYQQKSSQAPKLLFHYYDKDFNNEADTPDNFQSRRPNTSFCFLDIRSPGLGDTAMYLCATSREASGFNEQFFGPGTRLTVL.

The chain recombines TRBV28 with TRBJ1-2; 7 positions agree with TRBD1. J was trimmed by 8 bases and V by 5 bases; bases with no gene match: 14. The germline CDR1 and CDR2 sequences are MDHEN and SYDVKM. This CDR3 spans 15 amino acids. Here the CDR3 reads CASSRDTGVGGGYTF. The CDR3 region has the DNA TGTGCCAGCAGTCGCGATACAGGGGTTGGGGGAGGCTACACCTTC.

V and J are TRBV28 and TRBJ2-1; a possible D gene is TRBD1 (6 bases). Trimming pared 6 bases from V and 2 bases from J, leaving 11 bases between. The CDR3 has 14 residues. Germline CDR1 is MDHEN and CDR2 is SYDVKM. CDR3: CASREAGAYNEQFF. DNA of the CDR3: TGTGCCAGCAGGGAGGCAGGGGCCTACAATGAGCAGTTCTTC.

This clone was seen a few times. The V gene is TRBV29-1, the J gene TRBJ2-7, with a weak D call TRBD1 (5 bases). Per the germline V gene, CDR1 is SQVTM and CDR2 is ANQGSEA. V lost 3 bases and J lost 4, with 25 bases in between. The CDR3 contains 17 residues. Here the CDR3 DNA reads TGCAGCGTTGAGGACAAAGTTCAAGAGGTTGGAAAATACGAGCAGTACTTC. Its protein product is CSVEDKVQEVGKYEQYF.

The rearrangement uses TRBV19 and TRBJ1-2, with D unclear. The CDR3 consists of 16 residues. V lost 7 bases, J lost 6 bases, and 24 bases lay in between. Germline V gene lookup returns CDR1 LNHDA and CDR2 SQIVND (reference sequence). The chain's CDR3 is CASIPRRGGVGDGYTF. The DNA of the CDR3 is TGTGCCAGTATCCCTCGGCGAGGAGGCGTCGGAGATGGCTACACCTTC.

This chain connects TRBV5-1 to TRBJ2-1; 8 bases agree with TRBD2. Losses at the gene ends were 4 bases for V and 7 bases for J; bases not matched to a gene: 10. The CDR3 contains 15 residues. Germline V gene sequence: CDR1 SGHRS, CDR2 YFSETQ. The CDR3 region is CASSLYRGGTNEQFF. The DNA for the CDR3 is TGCGCCAGCAGCCTTTACCGGGGGGGGACGAATGAGCAGTTCTTC.